This T cell receptor beta chain was identified during a study of cytomegalovirus exposure and HLA in healthy donors. Findings and caveats of the study: The investigators catalogued some 150 TCR beta chains as cytomegalovirus-associated. As a later analysis showed, a missense DCLRE1C variant was linked to trimming of TCR beta V- and J-genes.

Between the trimmed V and J ends, which lost 6 bases and 3 bases, there was a span of 14 bases. Germline assignment: CDR1 MNHEY and CDR2 SVGAGI. CDR3 length: 15 residues. Note on this clone: What it recognizes is unknown.

PCR primers comprised 60 Vbeta and 13 Jbeta primers. Measured with immunoSEQ multiplex PCR; TCRdb has only the in-frame clones, and not every one. This sample yields more than 250,000 clones, of which approximately 90% are seen a single time; roughly 2.3% belongs to the top ten. Healthy individuals who donated bone marrow served as the donors. The sequence was obtained from a woman aged 18-30 years in good health and CMV-seronegative. J is TRBJ2-2 and V is TRBV6-5, with a tentative D call TRBD2 (6 bases). The sample consisted of PBMCs. The CDR3 bases are TGTGCCAGCAGGATGCGGGACTCCCACACCGGGGAGCTGTTTTTT. It translates to CASRMRDSHTGELFF.